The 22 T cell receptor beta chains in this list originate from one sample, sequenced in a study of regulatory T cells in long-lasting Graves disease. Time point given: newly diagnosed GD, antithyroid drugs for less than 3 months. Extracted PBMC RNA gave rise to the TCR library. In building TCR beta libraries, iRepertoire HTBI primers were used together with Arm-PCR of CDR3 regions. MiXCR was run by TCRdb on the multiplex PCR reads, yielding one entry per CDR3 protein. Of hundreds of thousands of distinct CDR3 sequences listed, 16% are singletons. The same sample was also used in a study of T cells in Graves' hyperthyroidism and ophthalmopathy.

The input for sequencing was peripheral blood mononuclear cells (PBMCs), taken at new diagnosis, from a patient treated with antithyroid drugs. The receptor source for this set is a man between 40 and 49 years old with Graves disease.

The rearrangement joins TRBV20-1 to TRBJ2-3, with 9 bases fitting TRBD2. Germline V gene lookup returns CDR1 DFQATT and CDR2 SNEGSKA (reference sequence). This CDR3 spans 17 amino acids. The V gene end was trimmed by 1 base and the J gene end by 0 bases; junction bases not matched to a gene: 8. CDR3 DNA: TGCAGTGCTAGAGTGGGACTCGCGGGGGGGAGCACAGATACGCAGTATTTT. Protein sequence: CSARVGLAGGSTDTQYF.

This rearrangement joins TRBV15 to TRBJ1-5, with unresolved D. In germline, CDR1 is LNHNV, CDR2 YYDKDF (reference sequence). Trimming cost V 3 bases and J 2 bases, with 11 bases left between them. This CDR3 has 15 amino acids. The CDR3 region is CATSSGVSGNQPQHF. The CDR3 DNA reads TGTGCCACCAGCAGTGGGGTCTCGGGCAATCAGCCCCAGCATTTT.

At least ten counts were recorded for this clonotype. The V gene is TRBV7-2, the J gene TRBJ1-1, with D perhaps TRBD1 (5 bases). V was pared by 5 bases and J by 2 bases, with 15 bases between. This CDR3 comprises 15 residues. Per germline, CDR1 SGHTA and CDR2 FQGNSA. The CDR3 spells CASSAGARSNTEAFF. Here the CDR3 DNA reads TGTGCCAGCAGCGCCGGGGCACGGAGCAACACTGAAGCTTTCTTT.

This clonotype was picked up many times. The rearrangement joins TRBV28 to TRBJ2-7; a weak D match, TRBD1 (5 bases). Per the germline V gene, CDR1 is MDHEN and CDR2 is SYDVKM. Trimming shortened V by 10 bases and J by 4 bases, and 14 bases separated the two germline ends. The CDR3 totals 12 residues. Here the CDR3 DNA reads TGTGCCACGCAGGGAACTGCATACGAGCAGTACTTC. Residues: CATQGTAYEQYF.

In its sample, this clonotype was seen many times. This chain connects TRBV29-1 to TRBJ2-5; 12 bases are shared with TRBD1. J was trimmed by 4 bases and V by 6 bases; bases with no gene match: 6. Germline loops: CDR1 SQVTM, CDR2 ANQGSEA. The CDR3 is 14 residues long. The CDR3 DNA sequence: TGCAGCGTCCAGGGACAGGGGGCGCGAGAGACCCAGTACTTC. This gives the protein CSVQGQGARETQYF.

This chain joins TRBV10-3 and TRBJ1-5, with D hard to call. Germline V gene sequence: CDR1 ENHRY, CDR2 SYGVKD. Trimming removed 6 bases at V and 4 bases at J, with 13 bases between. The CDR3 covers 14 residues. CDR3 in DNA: TGTGCCATCAGCGTGGATCTCATAAATCAGCCCCAGCATTTT. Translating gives CAISVDLINQPQHF.

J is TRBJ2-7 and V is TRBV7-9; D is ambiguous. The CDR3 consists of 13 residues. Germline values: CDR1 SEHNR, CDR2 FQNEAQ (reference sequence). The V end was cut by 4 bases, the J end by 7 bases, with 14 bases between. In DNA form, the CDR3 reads TGTGCCAGCAGCTCCCCGAGCCGTAGGGAGCAGTACTTC. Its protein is CASSSPSRREQYF. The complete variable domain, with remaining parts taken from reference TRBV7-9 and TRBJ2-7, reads DTGVSQNPRHKITKRGQNVTFRCDPISEHNRLYWYRQTLGQGPEFLTYFQNEAQLEKSRLLSDRFSAERPKGSFSTLEIQRTEQGDSAMYLCASSSPSRREQYFGPGTRLTVT.

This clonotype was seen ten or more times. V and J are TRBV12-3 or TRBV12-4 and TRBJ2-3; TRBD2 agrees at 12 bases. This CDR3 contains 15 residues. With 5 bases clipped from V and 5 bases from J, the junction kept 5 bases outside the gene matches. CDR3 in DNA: TGTGCCAGCAGTCGGACTAGCGGGGCGGGAGATACGCAGTATTTT. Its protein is CASSRTSGAGDTQYF.

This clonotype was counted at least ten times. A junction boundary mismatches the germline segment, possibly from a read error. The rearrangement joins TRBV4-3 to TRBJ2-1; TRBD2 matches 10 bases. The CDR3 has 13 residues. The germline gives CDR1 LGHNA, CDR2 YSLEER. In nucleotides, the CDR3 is TGTGCCAGCAGCCAAGCGGGGGGGCGCGAGCAGTTCTTC. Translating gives CASSQAGGREQFF.

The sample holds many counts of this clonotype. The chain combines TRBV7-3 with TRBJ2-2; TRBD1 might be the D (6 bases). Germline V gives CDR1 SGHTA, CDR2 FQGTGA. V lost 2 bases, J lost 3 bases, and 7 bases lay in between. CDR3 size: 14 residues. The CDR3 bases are TGTGCCAGCAGCTTATACAGGGACACCGGGGAGCTGTTTTTT. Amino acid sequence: CASSLYRDTGELFF.

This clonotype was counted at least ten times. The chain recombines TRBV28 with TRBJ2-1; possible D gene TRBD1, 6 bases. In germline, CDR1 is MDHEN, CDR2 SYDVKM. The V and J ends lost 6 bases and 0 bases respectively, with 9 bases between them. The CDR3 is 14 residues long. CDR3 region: CASRGASSYNEQFF. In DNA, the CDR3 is TGTGCCAGCAGGGGGGCCAGCTCCTACAATGAGCAGTTCTTC.

CDR3: CASSVTGVGNLMNTEAFF. The CDR3 bases are TGCGCCAGCAGCGTTACAGGGGTAGGAAACCTCATGAACACTGAAGCTTTCTTT. The chain uses TRBV5-1 and TRBJ1-1, with 7 bases identical to TRBD1. This CDR3 spans 18 amino acids. The junction had 15 bases not matched to a gene; V was cut back by 4 bases and J by 0 bases. Germline lookup yields CDR1 SGHRS and CDR2 YFSETQ.

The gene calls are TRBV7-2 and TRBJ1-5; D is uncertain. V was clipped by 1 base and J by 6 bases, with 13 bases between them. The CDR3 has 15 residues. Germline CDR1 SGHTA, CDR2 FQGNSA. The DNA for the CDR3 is TGTGCCAGCAGCTTAGACCCGACCGGTATTCAGCCCCAGCATTTT. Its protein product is CASSLDPTGIQPQHF.

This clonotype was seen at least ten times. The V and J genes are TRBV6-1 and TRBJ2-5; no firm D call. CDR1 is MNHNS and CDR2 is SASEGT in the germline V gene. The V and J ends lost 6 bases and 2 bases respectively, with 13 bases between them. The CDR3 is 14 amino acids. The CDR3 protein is CASRPQATQETQYF. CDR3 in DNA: TGTGCCAGCAGGCCTCAGGCAACTCAAGAGACCCAGTACTTC.

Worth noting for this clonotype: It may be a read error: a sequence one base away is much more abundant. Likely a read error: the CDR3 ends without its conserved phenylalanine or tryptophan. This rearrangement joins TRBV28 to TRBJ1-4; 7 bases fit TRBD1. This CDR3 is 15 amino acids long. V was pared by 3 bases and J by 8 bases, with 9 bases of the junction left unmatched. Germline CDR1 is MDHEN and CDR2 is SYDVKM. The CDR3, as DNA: TGTGCCAGCAGTTTGGTGGGACAGTTTAGGGAAAAACTGTTTCTT. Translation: CASSLVGQFREKLFL.

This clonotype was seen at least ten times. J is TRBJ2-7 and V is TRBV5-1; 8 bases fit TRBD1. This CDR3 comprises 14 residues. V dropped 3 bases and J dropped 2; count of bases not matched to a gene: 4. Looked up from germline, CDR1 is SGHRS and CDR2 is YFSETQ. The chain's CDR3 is CASSYRTGPYEQYF. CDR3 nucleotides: TGCGCCAGCAGCTACCGGACAGGGCCCTACGAGCAGTACTTC.

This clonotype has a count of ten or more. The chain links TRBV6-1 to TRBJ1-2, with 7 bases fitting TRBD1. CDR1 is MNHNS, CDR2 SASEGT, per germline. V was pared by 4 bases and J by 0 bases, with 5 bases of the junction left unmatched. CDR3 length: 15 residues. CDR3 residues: CASSVRDSSNYGYTF. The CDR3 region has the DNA TGTGCCAGCAGTGTTCGGGACAGCTCTAACTATGGCTACACCTTC.

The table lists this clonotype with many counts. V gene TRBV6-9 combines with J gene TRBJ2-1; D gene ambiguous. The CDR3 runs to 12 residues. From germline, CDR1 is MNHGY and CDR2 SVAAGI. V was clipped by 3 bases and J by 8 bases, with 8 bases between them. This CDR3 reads CASSYRRDEQFF. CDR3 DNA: TGTGCCAGCAGTTACCGACGCGATGAGCAGTTCTTC.

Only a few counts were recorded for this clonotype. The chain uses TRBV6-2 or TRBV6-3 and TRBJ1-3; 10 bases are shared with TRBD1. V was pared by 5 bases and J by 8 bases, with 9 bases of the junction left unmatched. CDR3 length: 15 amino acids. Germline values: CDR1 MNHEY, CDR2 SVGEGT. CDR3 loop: CASSETEDRGDTIYF. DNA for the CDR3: TGTGCCAGCAGTGAAACCGAGGACAGGGGGGACACCATATATTTT.

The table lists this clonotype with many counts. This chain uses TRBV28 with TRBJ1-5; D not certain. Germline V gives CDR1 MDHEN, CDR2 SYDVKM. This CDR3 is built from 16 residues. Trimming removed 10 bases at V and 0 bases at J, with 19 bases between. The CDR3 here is CATSETENYSNQPQHF. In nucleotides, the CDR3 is TGTGCCACCTCCGAGACGGAGAATTATAGCAATCAGCCCCAGCATTTT.

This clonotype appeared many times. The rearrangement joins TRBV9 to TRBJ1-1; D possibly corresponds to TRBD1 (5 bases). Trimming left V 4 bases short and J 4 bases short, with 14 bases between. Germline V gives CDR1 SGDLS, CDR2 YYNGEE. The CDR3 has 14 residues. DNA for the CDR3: TGTGCCAGCAGCCCTCAGTCAGGGAGCACTGAAGCTTTCTTT. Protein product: CASSPQSGSTEAFF.

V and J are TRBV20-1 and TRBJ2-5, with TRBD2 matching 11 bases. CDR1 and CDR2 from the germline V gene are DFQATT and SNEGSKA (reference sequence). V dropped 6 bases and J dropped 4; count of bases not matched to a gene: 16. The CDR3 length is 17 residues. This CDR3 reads CSAQSRTSGPRGETQYF. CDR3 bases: TGCAGTGCCCAATCACGGACTAGCGGGCCCCGAGGAGAGACCCAGTACTTC.